This TCR beta chain was found in a study of cytomegalovirus exposure and HLA in healthy donors. The study's findings and limits: TRBV6-2, TRBV6-3 and some other V segments were unresolvable in 87-base-pair reads. TCR beta V segments were, for the most part, productive about 87% or about 30% of the time in an earlier analysis.

On this clone itself: The antigen remains undetermined.

The V gene lost 4 bases and the J gene lost 3 bases, with 14 bases spanning the gap. This CDR3 spans 15 amino acids. CDR1 is SGHDN and CDR2 is FVKESK in the germline V gene. The PCR employed 60 Vbeta primers together with 13 Jbeta primers. TCRdb's copy holds only in-frame clones and misses some; the assay was immunoSEQ multiplex PCR. There are about 280,000 clones in the sample; 70% to 90% occur only once, and around 2.1% lies in the top ten. The genes are TRBV14 and TRBJ2-3, with a tentative D call TRBD1 (5 bases). What was sequenced was PBMCs. This clonotype was sampled from a woman aged 18 to 35 in good health and CMV-seronegative. The CDR3 DNA is TGTGCCAGCAGCCCACAGGTAATCGGAACAGATACGCAGTATTTT. Translation: CASSPQVIGTDTQYF.